Following are 24 T cell receptor beta chains from one sample sequenced in a study of blood T cells in healthy people across ages (dated by TCRdb to the mid-2010s). The library was prepared using 5' RACE. Sequencing took place on an Illumina HiSeq 2500. A second PCR of roughly 6 to 11 cycles was run with a J-beta primer mix and a sample-barcoded 5' primer. Starting from the raw public reads, TCRdb applied fastp trimming at Q25, assembled clones with MiXCR and retained in-frame beta chains. Identical CDR3 protein sequences are pooled into one entry, listed with their most common genes and DNA. A total of fewer than 1.5 million distinct CDR3 sequences appear in this sample, about 43% of them only once. 7% to 9.5% of the sample is taken by the ten largest. The specimen sequenced was blood. The receptors shown here come from a woman aged 18 to 35 in good health.

The V call is TRBV15, the J call TRBJ2-5, with D possibly matching TRBD2 (6 bases). The CDR3 length is 16 residues. Trimming cost V 1 base and J 11 bases, with 23 bases left between them. Germline CDR1 reads LNHNV; CDR2 reads YYDKDF (reference sequence). CDR3 nucleotides: TGTGCCACCAGCAGAGTCTCGGGGACTCCGACCCATGAGCAGTACTTC. Amino acids: CATSRVSGTPTHEQYF. Full variable domain (remainder filled in from reference TRBV15 and TRBJ2-5): DAMVIQNPRYQVTQFGKPVTLSCSQTLNHNVMYWYQQKSSQAPKLLFHYYDKDFNNEADTPDNFQSRRPNTSFCFLDIRSPGLGDTAMYLCATSRVSGTPTHEQYFGPGTRLLVL.

The chain joins TRBV6-5 to TRBJ2-1; D perhaps matches TRBD2 (5 bases). This CDR3 has 19 amino acids. V was pared by 1 base and J by 0 bases, with 19 bases between. Germline loops: CDR1 MNHEY, CDR2 SVGAGI. CDR3 protein: CASSYYATKRGSSYNEQFF. The CDR3 nucleotides read TGTGCCAGCAGTTACTACGCGACCAAACGGGGAAGCTCCTACAATGAGCAGTTCTTC.

As for this clonotype: A much larger clone is a single base away; this may be a read error. The chain carries TRBV29-1 and TRBJ2-7; tentatively, D is TRBD2 (6 bases). From germline, CDR1 is SQVTM and CDR2 ANQGSEA. CDR3 length: 13 residues. The CDR3 sequence is CSGEEIEGLEQYF. Written as DNA, the CDR3 is TGCAGCGGTGAAGAAATTGAGGGACTCGAGCAGTACTTC.

This chain links TRBV27 with TRBJ1-6; D call uncertain. This CDR3 is built from 15 residues. The germline V gene encodes CDR1 MNHEY and CDR2 SMNVEV (reference sequence). V shed 6 bases and J shed 5 bases, with 14 bases lying between them. The CDR3 is CASSRAGNHNSPLHF. CDR3 DNA sequence: TGTGCCAGCAGCCGTGCCGGGAACCATAATTCACCCCTCCACTTT.

A few counts support this clonotype. The chain is built from TRBV7-2 and TRBJ2-1, with D tentatively TRBD1 (6 bases). This CDR3 spans 15 amino acids. The germline CDR1 and CDR2 sequences are SGHTA and FQGNSA. Deletions cut 1 base from V and 6 bases from J, with 13 bases between. The CDR3 nucleotides are TGTGCCAGCAGCTTAGGGGCAGGGGTGTTCAATGAGCAGTTCTTC. Translation gives CASSLGAGVFNEQFF. The full variable domain, its missing parts supplied by reference TRBV7-2 and TRBJ2-1, is GAGVSQSPSNKVTEKGKDVELRCDPISGHTALYWYRQSLGQGLEFLIYFQGNSAPDKSGLPSDRFSAERTGGSVSTLTIQRTQQEDSAVYLCASSLGAGVFNEQFFGPGTRLTVL.

This chain links TRBV28 with TRBJ1-2; D remains ambiguous. V lost 3 bases and J 4 bases, leaving 15 bases between the germline ends. The CDR3 is made up of 15 amino acids. In germline, CDR1 is MDHEN, CDR2 SYDVKM. CDR3 nucleotides: TGTGCCAGCAGTTTGTCGATACCACGGGTCTATGGCTACACCTTC. As protein: CASSLSIPRVYGYTF.

The chain carries TRBV4-2 and TRBJ2-3; TRBD2 aligns across 9 bases. CDR3 length: 14 amino acids. Unmatched junction bases numbered 1, after V lost 1 base and J lost 5 bases. Germline CDR1 and CDR2: LGHNA and YNFKEQ. DNA of the CDR3: TGTGCCAGCAGCCAAGTACTAGCGGGAGATACGCAGTATTTT. It specifies CASSQVLAGDTQYF.

The V gene is TRBV3-1, the J gene TRBJ1-2; perhaps TRBD1 as D (6 bases). The CDR3 is made up of 12 amino acids. Trimming pared 2 bases from V and 8 bases from J, leaving 9 bases between. Germline V gene data show CDR1 as LGHDT and CDR2 as YNNKEL (reference sequence). CDR3 sequence: CASSQNRAGYTF. CDR3 nucleotide sequence: TGTGCCAGCAGCCAAAACAGGGCCGGCTACACCTTC.

A few counts support this clonotype. The rearrangement links TRBV4-1 to TRBJ2-7; D is undetermined. Per the germline V gene, CDR1 is MGHRA and CDR2 is YSYEKL. This CDR3 spans 10 amino acids. Trimming cost V 8 bases and J 9 bases, with 11 bases left between them. Here the CDR3 reads CASGHDVQYF. The CDR3 DNA sequence: TGCGCCAGCGGTCATGACGTGCAGTACTTC.

V and J are TRBV6-5 and TRBJ2-5, with TRBD2 matching over 7 bases. Germline V lookup: CDR1 MNHEY, CDR2 SVGAGI. The junction had 11 bases not matched to a gene; V was cut back by 2 bases and J by 2 bases. The CDR3 sequence is 17 residues long. The CDR3 protein is CASSYGLAGVGQETQYF. The DNA of the CDR3 is TGTGCCAGCAGTTACGGCTTGGCGGGAGTCGGGCAAGAGACCCAGTACTTC.

This clonotype was detected only a few times. J is TRBJ2-1 and V is TRBV2; 13 bases map to TRBD2. V lost 3 bases and J lost 5; bases outside the gene matches: 7. The CDR3 has 17 amino acids. In germline, CDR1 is SNHLY, CDR2 FYNNEI. The CDR3 here is CASSEGTSGGANNEQFF. The CDR3 DNA reads TGTGCCAGCAGTGAGGGCACTAGCGGGGGGGCTAACAATGAGCAGTTCTTC.

V is TRBV6-1 and J is TRBJ2-5, with D possibly being TRBD1 (6 bases). The CDR3 covers 12 residues. Germline CDR1 reads MNHNS; CDR2 reads SASEGT. V lost 0 bases to trimming and J lost 7 bases, with 6 bases between them. The CDR3 nucleotides are TGTGCCAGCAGTGAAGCGGGGGCGACCCAGTACTTC. This encodes CASSEAGATQYF.

This clonotype was recorded at least ten times. This chain uses TRBV5-5 with TRBJ2-2, with D possibly TRBD1 on 6 matching bases. V was trimmed by 1 base and J by 0 bases, leaving 7 bases between them. The CDR3 is 15 amino acids. The germline V gene encodes CDR1 SGHKS and CDR2 YYEKEE (reference sequence). This CDR3 reads CASSLNRANTGELFF. CDR3 in DNA: TGTGCCAGCAGCTTGAACAGGGCGAACACCGGGGAGCTGTTTTTT.

The chain is built from TRBV2 and TRBJ1-2; maybe TRBD1 (6 bases). Looked up from germline, CDR1 is SNHLY and CDR2 is FYNNEI. The V end was cut by 4 bases, the J end by 8 bases, with 14 bases between. The CDR3 runs 13 residues. The CDR3 DNA is TGTGCCAGCAGTGTACTTGACAGGAGGGGCTACACCTTC. Its translation is CASSVLDRRGYTF.

On this clonotype itself: A read error is possible here, since a much larger clone lies one base away. The chain employs TRBV29-1 and TRBJ2-6; a possible D gene is TRBD1 (7 bases). The CDR3 length is 17 residues. Per germline, CDR1 SQVTM and CDR2 ANQGSEA. Trimming shortened V by 2 bases and J by 2 bases, and 16 bases separated the two germline ends. The CDR3 DNA reads as TGCAGCGTTGAAATGAGCGCAGGGGGGACTGGGGCCAACGTCCTGACTTTC. Its translation: CSVEMSAGGTGANVLTF.

This clonotype was seen a few times. The rearrangement uses TRBV10-3 and TRBJ2-5; TRBD2 might be the D (6 bases). CDR3 length: 14 amino acids. Trimming removed 2 bases from V and 5 bases from J, with 12 bases in between. CDR1 is ENHRY and CDR2 is SYGVKD in the germline V gene. The CDR3 DNA is TGTGCCATCAGTGAGGCGCGGGGCTTGGAGACCCAGTACTTC. Translating gives CAISEARGLETQYF.

In the case of this clonotype: The junction and the germline gene differ at one end; a read error may be behind it. The chain combines TRBV27 with TRBJ2-7; tentative D call: TRBD1 (6 bases). Germline assignment: CDR1 MNHEY and CDR2 SMNVEV (reference sequence). The CDR3 has 15 amino acids. In DNA, the CDR3 is TGTACCAGCAGTCCCACAACAGGGACGCCCTACGAGCAGTACTTC. Its protein product is CTSSPTTGTPYEQYF.

There are a few counts of this clonotype. The V and J genes are TRBV28 and TRBJ2-5, with D perhaps TRBD1 (5 bases). The assigned J gene may be wrong: the sequence end matches TRBJ2-7 better. The CDR3 sequence is 15 residues long. Germline CDR1 is MDHEN and CDR2 is SYDVKM. CDR3 region: CASSLLSGSAYEQYF. As DNA, the CDR3 is TGTGCCAGCAGTTTATTGTCAGGGTCGGCCTACGAGCAGTACTTC.

This clonotype was detected a few times. V is TRBV10-3 and J is TRBJ1-2; 9 bases match TRBD1. Germline values: CDR1 ENHRY, CDR2 SYGVKD. With 2 bases clipped from V and 8 bases from J, the junction kept 3 bases outside the gene matches. The CDR3 spans 13 residues. CDR3 coding DNA: TGTGCCATCAGTGAGGGGACAGGGTTCGGCTACACCTTC. Translated, it gives CAISEGTGFGYTF.

As concerns this clonotype: One junction end does not reproduce the germline sequence, and a read error may be involved. V usage is TRBV15 and J usage is TRBJ2-4; D tentatively reads TRBD1 or TRBD2 (6 bases each). Per the germline V gene, CDR1 is LNHNV and CDR2 is YYDKDF (reference sequence). This CDR3 contains 12 residues. This CDR3 reads CTTSRDRGEQYF. The CDR3 region has the DNA TGTACCACCAGCAGAGATAGGGGGGAGCAGTACTTC.

This clonotype showed up just a few times. The J gene is TRBJ2-3, the V gene TRBV29-1; 9 bases line up with TRBD2. After removal of 4 bases from V and 2 bases from J, the junction contained 7 bases not matched to a gene. CDR3 length: 15 amino acids. Looked up from germline, CDR1 is SQVTM and CDR2 is ANQGSEA. In nucleotides, the CDR3 is TGCAGCGTTGTTGGCGGGAGGGCCGCCACAGATACGCAGTATTTT. This encodes CSVVGGRAATDTQYF.

This clonotype was seen more than once but under ten times. The CDR3 sequence: CASSLVRDKETQYF. The CDR3 nucleotides are TGCGCCAGCAGCTTGGTAAGAGATAAAGAGACCCAGTACTTC. The genes are TRBV5-1 and TRBJ2-5, with unresolved D. The V gene's germline CDR1 is SGHRS and CDR2 YFSETQ. Trimming shortened V by 0 bases and J by 3 bases, and 9 bases separated the two germline ends. The CDR3 consists of 14 residues.

This chain links TRBV30 with TRBJ1-1; no firm D call. CDR3 size: 13 residues. The V end lost 3 bases, the J end lost 1 base, and 9 bases lay between the germline ends. The germline V gene encodes CDR1 GTSNPN and CDR2 SVGIG (reference sequence). The CDR3 DNA sequence: TGTGCCTGGAGAGCCCCGTGGAACACTGAAGCTTTCTTT. It codes for CAWRAPWNTEAFF.

The J gene is TRBJ1-2, the V gene TRBV29-1, with a tentative D call TRBD1 (6 bases). From germline, CDR1 is SQVTM and CDR2 ANQGSEA. The CDR3 is 12 amino acids. Deletions cut 4 bases from V and 8 bases from J, with 14 bases between. In DNA form, the CDR3 reads TGCAGCGTTGTCGAGCAGGGGAAGGGCTACACCTTC. Protein: CSVVEQGKGYTF.